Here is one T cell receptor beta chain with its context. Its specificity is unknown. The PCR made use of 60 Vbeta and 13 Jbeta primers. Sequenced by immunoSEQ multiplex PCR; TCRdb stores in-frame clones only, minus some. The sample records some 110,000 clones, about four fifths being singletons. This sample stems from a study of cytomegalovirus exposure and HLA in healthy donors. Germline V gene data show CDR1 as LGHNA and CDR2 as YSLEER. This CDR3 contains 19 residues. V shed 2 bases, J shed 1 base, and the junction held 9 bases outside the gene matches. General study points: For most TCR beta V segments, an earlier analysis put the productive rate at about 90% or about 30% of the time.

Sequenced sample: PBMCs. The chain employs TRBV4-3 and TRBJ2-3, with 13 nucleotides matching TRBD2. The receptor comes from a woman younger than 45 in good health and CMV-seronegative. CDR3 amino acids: CASSQSGTSGVLGTDTQYF. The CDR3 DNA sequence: TGCGCCAGCAGCCAATCCGGGACTAGCGGGGTTCTCGGCACAGATACGCAGTATTTT.